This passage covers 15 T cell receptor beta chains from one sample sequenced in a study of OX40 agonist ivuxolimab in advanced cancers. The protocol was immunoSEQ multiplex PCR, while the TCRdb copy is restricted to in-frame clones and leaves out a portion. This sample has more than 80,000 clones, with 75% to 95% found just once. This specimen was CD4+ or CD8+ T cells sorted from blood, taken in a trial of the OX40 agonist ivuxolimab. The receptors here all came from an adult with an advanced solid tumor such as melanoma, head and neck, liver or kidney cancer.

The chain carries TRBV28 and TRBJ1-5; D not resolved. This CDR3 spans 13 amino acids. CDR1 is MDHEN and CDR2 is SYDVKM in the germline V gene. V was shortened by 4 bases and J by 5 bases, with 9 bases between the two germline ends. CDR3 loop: CASSWNPYQPQHF. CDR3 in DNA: TGTGCCAGCAGTTGGAACCCATATCAGCCCCAGCATTTT.

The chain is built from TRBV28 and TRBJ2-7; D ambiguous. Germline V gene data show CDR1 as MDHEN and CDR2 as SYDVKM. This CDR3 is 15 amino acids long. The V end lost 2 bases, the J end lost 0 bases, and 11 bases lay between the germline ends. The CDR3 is CASSLNPQSSYEQYF. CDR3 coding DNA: TGTGCCAGCAGTTTAAACCCACAGAGCTCCTACGAGCAGTACTTC.

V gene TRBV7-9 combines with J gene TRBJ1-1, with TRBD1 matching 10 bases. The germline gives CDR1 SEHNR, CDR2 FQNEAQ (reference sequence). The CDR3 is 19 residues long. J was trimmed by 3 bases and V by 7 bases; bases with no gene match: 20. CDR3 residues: CASTPRKPGQGTGDTEAFF. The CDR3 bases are TGTGCCAGCACCCCACGGAAACCGGGACAGGGGACCGGAGACACTGAAGCTTTCTTT.

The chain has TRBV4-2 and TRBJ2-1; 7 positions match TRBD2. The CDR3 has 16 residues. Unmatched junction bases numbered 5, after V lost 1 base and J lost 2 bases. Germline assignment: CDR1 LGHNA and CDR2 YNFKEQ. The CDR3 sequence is CASSQGRTSAYNEQFF. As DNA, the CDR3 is TGTGCCAGCAGCCAAGGACGGACTAGTGCCTACAATGAGCAGTTCTTC.

CDR3 DNA sequence: TGTGCCATCAGTTGGGACAGGGAACAGCCCCAGCATTTT. Protein: CAISWDREQPQHF. The rearrangement joins TRBV10-3 to TRBJ1-5, with 9 bases that match TRBD1. The CDR3 runs 13 residues. CDR1 is ENHRY, CDR2 SYGVKD, per germline. The trim removed 5 bases at V and 7 bases at J, leaving 3 bases unmatched.

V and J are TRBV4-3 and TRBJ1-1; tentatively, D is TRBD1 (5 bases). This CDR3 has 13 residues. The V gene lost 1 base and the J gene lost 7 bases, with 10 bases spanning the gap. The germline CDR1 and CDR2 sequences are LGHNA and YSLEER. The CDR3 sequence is CASSQGGSLEAFF. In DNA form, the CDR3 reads TGCGCCAGCAGCCAAGGGGGCAGCCTTGAAGCTTTCTTT.

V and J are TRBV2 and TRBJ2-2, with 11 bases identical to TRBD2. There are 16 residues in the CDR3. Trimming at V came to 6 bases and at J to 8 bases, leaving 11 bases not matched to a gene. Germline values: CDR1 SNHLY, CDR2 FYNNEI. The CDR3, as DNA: TGTGCCAGCAGCCATACTAGCGGGAGTATCCCGGGGGAGCTGTTTTTT. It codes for CASSHTSGSIPGELFF.

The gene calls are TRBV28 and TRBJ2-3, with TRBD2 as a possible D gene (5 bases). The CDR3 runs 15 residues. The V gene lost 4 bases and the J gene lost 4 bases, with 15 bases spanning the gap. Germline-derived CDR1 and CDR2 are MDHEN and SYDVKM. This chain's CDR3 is CASSSRGEGSDTQYF. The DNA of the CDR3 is TGTGCCAGCAGTTCCCGAGGTGAGGGTTCAGATACGCAGTATTTT.

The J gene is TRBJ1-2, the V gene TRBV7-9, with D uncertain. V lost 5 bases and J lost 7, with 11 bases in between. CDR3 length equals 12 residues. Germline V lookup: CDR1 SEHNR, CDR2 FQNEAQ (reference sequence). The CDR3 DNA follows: TGTGCCAGCAGCACATCGCTGATTGGCTACACCTTC. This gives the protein CASSTSLIGYTF.

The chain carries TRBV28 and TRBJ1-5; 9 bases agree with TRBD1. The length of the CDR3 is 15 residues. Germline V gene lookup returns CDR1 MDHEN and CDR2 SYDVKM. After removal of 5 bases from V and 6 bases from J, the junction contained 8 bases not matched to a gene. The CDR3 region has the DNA TGTGCCAGCAGTGTTGCGGGACAGGGCCGTCAGCCCCAGCATTTT. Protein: CASSVAGQGRQPQHF.

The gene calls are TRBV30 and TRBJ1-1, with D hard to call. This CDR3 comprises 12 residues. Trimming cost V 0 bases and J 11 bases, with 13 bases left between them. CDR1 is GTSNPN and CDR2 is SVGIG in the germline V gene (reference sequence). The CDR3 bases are TGTGCCTGGAGTGTACGTTACTTTGATGCTTTCTTT. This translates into CAWSVRYFDAFF. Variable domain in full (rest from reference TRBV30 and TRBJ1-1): SQTIHQWPATLVQPVGSPLSLECTVEGTSNPNLYWYRQAAGRGLQLLFYSVGIGQISSEVPQNLSASRPQDRQFILSSKKLLLSDSGFYLCAWSVRYFDAFFGQGTRLTVV.

The chain's CDR3 is CASENRVDTEAFF. DNA for the CDR3: TGTGCCAGCGAAAACAGGGTGGATACTGAAGCTTTCTTT. The V call is TRBV18, the J call TRBJ1-1; tentatively, D is TRBD1 (6 bases). The V gene lost 8 bases and the J gene lost 5 bases, with 15 bases spanning the gap. The CDR3 is 13 amino acids. Germline V gene sequence: CDR1 KGHSH, CDR2 LQKENI.

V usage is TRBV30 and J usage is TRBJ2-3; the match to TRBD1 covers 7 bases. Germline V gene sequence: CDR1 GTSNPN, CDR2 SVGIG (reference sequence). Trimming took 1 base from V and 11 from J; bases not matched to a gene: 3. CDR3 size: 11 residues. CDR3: CAWSEGARQYF. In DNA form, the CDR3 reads TGTGCCTGGAGTGAGGGGGCTAGGCAGTATTTT. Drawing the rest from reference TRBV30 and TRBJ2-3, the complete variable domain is SQTIHQWPATLVQPVGSPLSLECTVEGTSNPNLYWYRQAAGRGLQLLFYSVGIGQISSEVPQNLSASRPQDRQFILSSKKLLLSDSGFYLCAWSEGARQYFGPGTRLTVL.

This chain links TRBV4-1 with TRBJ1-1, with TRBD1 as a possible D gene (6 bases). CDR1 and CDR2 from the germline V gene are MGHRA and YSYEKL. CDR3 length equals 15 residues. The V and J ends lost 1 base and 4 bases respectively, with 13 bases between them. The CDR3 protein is CASSQGGQLRTEAFF. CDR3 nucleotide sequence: TGCGCCAGCAGCCAAGGGGGACAACTTCGCACTGAAGCTTTCTTT.

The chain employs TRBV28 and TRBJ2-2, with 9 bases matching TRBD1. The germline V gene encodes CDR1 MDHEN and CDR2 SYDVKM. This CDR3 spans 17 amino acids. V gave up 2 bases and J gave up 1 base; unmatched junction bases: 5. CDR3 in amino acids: CASSLPRDRENTGELFF. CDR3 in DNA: TGTGCCAGCAGTTTACCAAGGGACAGGGAGAACACCGGGGAGCTGTTTTTT. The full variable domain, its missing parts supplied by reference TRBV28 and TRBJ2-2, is DVKVTQSSRYLVKRTGEKVFLECVQDMDHENMFWYRQDPGLGLRLIYFSYDVKMKEKGDIPEGYSVSREKKERFSLILESASTNQTSMYLCASSLPRDRENTGELFFGEGSRLTVL.